Listed below are T cell receptor beta chains from one sample, sequenced in a study of CD8+CD57+ T cells in acquired aplastic anemia. TCRdb reanalysed the reads using MiXCR and keeps one entry per CDR3 protein. There are 200,000 to 250,000 distinct CDR3 sequences in the sample; over 60% occur only once, and approximately 30% lies in the top ten. Sequencing was carried out using sorted CD4+, CD8+, or CD8+CD57+ T cells (not recorded which) from PBMCs. The source of these receptors is a human donor in good health. The CDR3 runs from the conserved cysteine through the conserved F or W. The order of the fields is J gene, clone size, V gene, D gene, CDR3 protein, CDR3 DNA. D genes are given only for firm matches. Part of the rows lack a size; the others show once, few, many or a class for expanded clones.

J gene: TRBJ2-1
clone size: many
V gene: TRBV5-1
D gene: NA
CDR3 protein: CASSFTGFEQFF
CDR3 DNA: TGCGCCAGCAGCTTCACAGGGTTTGAGCAGTTCTTC

J gene: TRBJ1-2
clone size: NA
V gene: TRBV7-9
D gene: NA
CDR3 protein: CASSLNYGYTF
CDR3 DNA: TGTGCCAGCAGCTTAAACTATGGCTACACCTTC

J gene: TRBJ2-1
clone size: NA
V gene: TRBV6-9
D gene: NA
CDR3 protein: CASRPTGYEQFF
CDR3 DNA: TGTGCCAGCAGGCCGACAGGCTATGAGCAGTTCTTC

J gene: TRBJ2-5
clone size: NA
V gene: TRBV10-2
D gene: NA
CDR3 protein: CASSDQLVGETQYF
CDR3 DNA: TGCGCCAGCAGTGATCAACTAGTTGGAGAGACCCAGTACTTC

J gene: TRBJ1-1
clone size: NA
V gene: TRBV5-1
D gene: NA
CDR3 protein: CASSLGDATLGEAFF
CDR3 DNA: TGCGCCAGCAGCTTGGGGGACGCCACCCTGGGTGAAGCTTTCTTT

J gene: TRBJ2-1
clone size: NA
V gene: TRBV20-1
D gene: TRBD1
CDR3 protein: CSAGDRQGTHNEQFF
CDR3 DNA: TGCAGTGCTGGGGACAGACAGGGTACCCACAATGAGCAGTTCTTC

J gene: TRBJ2-7
clone size: medium-sized
V gene: TRBV10-1
D gene: TRBD2
CDR3 protein: CASSDVPSGRYEQYF
CDR3 DNA: TGCGCCAGCAGTGACGTGCCTAGCGGTCGCTACGAGCAGTACTTC

J gene: TRBJ2-7
clone size: once
V gene: TRBV12-3/TRBV12-4
D gene: NA
CDR3 protein: CASSWASRDEQYF
CDR3 DNA: TGTGCCAGCAGTTGGGCCTCCCGGGACGAGCAGTACTTC

J gene: TRBJ2-7
clone size: NA
V gene: TRBV15
D gene: TRBD1
CDR3 protein: CATSSGDRGYEQYF
CDR3 DNA: TGTGCCACCAGCAGCGGGGACAGGGGCTACGAGCAGTACTTC

J gene: TRBJ1-1
clone size: NA
V gene: TRBV15
D gene: TRBD1
CDR3 protein: CATGSTRTGDTEAFF
CDR3 DNA: TGTGCCACCGGATCCACGCGGACAGGGGACACTGAAGCTTTCTTT

J gene: TRBJ2-5
clone size: NA
V gene: TRBV15
D gene: NA
CDR3 protein: CATSRPDGPRTQYF
CDR3 DNA: TGTGCCACCAGCAGACCTGACGGACCAAGGACCCAGTACTTC

J gene: TRBJ2-7
clone size: many
V gene: TRBV14
D gene: NA
CDR3 protein: CASSHTGMGTYEQYF
CDR3 DNA: TGTGCCAGCAGCCACACCGGGATGGGGACCTACGAGCAGTACTTC

J gene: TRBJ2-7
clone size: NA
V gene: TRBV11-3
D gene: TRBD1
CDR3 protein: CASSSGQGGSYEQYF
CDR3 DNA: TGTGCCAGCAGCTCGGGACAGGGTGGCTCCTACGAGCAGTACTTC

J gene: TRBJ2-3
clone size: NA
V gene: TRBV20-1
D gene: NA
CDR3 protein: CSALEGRGDTQYF
CDR3 DNA: TGCAGTGCTCTGGAGGGGCGGGGAGATACGCAGTATTTT

J gene: TRBJ2-5
clone size: many
V gene: TRBV5-8
D gene: TRBD1
CDR3 protein: CASRGRDSQETQYF
CDR3 DNA: TGTGCCAGCAGGGGCCGGGACAGCCAAGAGACCCAGTACTTC

J gene: TRBJ1-1
clone size: NA
V gene: TRBV2
D gene: TRBD1
CDR3 protein: CASFKQGAGTEAFF
CDR3 DNA: TGTGCCAGCTTCAAACAGGGGGCAGGGACTGAAGCTTTCTTT

J gene: TRBJ2-4
clone size: NA
V gene: TRBV20-1
D gene: NA
CDR3 protein: CSASPWTGQNIQYF
CDR3 DNA: TGCAGTGCTAGTCCTTGGACCGGGCAAAACATTCAGTACTTC

J gene: TRBJ2-5
clone size: many
V gene: TRBV6-2/TRBV6-3
D gene: NA
CDR3 protein: CASSYPRDLGETQYF
CDR3 DNA: TGTGCCAGCAGTTACCCCCGGGACTTAGGCGAGACCCAGTACTTC

J gene: TRBJ1-2
clone size: NA
V gene: TRBV20-1
D gene: NA
CDR3 protein: CSARAGSGGYTF
CDR3 DNA: TGCAGTGCTAGAGCTGGGTCGGGGGGCTACACCTTC

J gene: TRBJ2-7
clone size: NA
V gene: TRBV2
D gene: NA
CDR3 protein: CASKPAVGTTYEQYF
CDR3 DNA: TGTGCCAGCAAACCAGCCGTAGGAACAACCTACGAGCAGTACTTC

J gene: TRBJ1-6
clone size: NA
V gene: TRBV5-1
D gene: NA
CDR3 protein: CASRPGVDSPLHF
CDR3 DNA: TGCGCCAGCAGACCTGGGGTCGATTCACCCCTCCACTTT

J gene: TRBJ2-7
clone size: few
V gene: TRBV20-1
D gene: NA
CDR3 protein: CSARVGGSYEQYF
CDR3 DNA: TGCAGTGCTAGAGTGGGGGGAAGCTACGAGCAGTACTTC

J gene: TRBJ2-1
clone size: many
V gene: TRBV10-2
D gene: TRBD2
CDR3 protein: CASSEPASGGLNEQFF
CDR3 DNA: TGCGCCAGCAGTGAGCCAGCTAGCGGGGGCCTCAATGAGCAGTTCTTC

J gene: TRBJ2-5
clone size: NA
V gene: TRBV2
D gene: NA
CDR3 protein: CASSENMGTERQETQYF
CDR3 DNA: TGTGCCAGCAGTGAGAACATGGGGACGGAAAGACAAGAGACCCAGTACTTC

J gene: TRBJ1-1
clone size: NA
V gene: TRBV7-8
D gene: NA
CDR3 protein: CASRRGLNTEAFF
CDR3 DNA: TGTGCCAGCCGGCGAGGGCTGAACACTGAAGCTTTCTTT

J gene: TRBJ2-7
clone size: NA
V gene: TRBV15
D gene: TRBD2
CDR3 protein: CATSRSRGAGGATSYEQYF
CDR3 DNA: TGTGCCACCAGCAGATCACGAGGGGCGGGGGGCGCTACTTCCTACGAGCAGTACTTC

J gene: TRBJ2-1
clone size: NA
V gene: TRBV25-1
D gene: NA
CDR3 protein: CASSARGEWESYNEQFF
CDR3 DNA: TGTGCCAGCAGTGCTAGAGGGGAGTGGGAATCCTACAATGAGCAGTTCTTC

J gene: TRBJ1-3
clone size: once
V gene: TRBV11-3
D gene: TRBD1
CDR3 protein: CASSLHGTVISPSIYF
CDR3 DNA: TGTGCCAGCAGCTTACACGGGACAGTAATCAGCCCCAGCATATATTTT

J gene: TRBJ2-5
clone size: NA
V gene: TRBV6-6
D gene: TRBD2
CDR3 protein: CASSRTSAYQETQYF
CDR3 DNA: TGTGCCAGCAGCCGGACTAGCGCCTACCAAGAGACCCAGTACTTC

J gene: TRBJ2-1
clone size: NA
V gene: TRBV20-1
D gene: TRBD1
CDR3 protein: CSARDPQGEMNEQFF
CDR3 DNA: TGCAGTGCTAGAGATCCGCAGGGGGAGATGAATGAGCAGTTCTTC

J gene: TRBJ2-3
clone size: NA
V gene: TRBV6-6
D gene: TRBD2
CDR3 protein: CASSWDYLTDTQYF
CDR3 DNA: TGTGCCAGCAGTTGGGACTACCTCACAGATACGCAGTATTTT

J gene: TRBJ2-7
clone size: many
V gene: TRBV7-9
D gene: NA
CDR3 protein: CASSSLDGLSTASSYEQYF
CDR3 DNA: TGTGCCAGCAGCTCCCTAGACGGGCTCTCGACAGCGAGCTCCTACGAGCAGTACTTC

J gene: TRBJ2-2
clone size: few
V gene: TRBV11-2
D gene: TRBD2
CDR3 protein: CASSSLAGNTGELFF
CDR3 DNA: TGTGCCAGCAGCTCTCTAGCGGGGAACACCGGGGAGCTGTTTTTT

J gene: TRBJ2-5
clone size: few
V gene: TRBV24-1
D gene: NA
CDR3 protein: CATSLPTGPETQYF
CDR3 DNA: TGTGCCACCAGCCTACCAACGGGACCAGAGACCCAGTACTTC

J gene: TRBJ2-7
clone size: NA
V gene: TRBV2
D gene: TRBD1
CDR3 protein: CASSRGQGRGYEQYF
CDR3 DNA: TGTGCCAGCAGCCGGGGACAGGGACGGGGCTACGAGCAGTACTTC

J gene: TRBJ1-4
clone size: NA
V gene: TRBV25-1
D gene: NA
CDR3 protein: CASSATTGTFEKLFF
CDR3 DNA: TGTGCCAGCAGTGCAACTACCGGGACGTTTGAAAAACTGTTTTTT

J gene: TRBJ1-1
clone size: NA
V gene: TRBV6-5
D gene: NA
CDR3 protein: CASMEGTEAFF
CDR3 DNA: TGTGCCAGCATGGAGGGCACTGAAGCTTTCTTT

J gene: TRBJ2-7
clone size: NA
V gene: TRBV15
D gene: TRBD2
CDR3 protein: CATSRDRAGGGSYEQYF
CDR3 DNA: TGTGCCACCAGCAGAGATAGGGCGGGAGGGGGGTCCTACGAGCAGTACTTC

J gene: TRBJ2-1
clone size: once
V gene: TRBV10-3
D gene: TRBD2
CDR3 protein: CAISESAGGLDEQFF
CDR3 DNA: TGTGCCATCAGTGAGAGTGCGGGGGGGCTTGATGAGCAGTTCTTC

J gene: TRBJ1-2
clone size: NA
V gene: TRBV7-8
D gene: NA
CDR3 protein: CASRQAGGAAGYTF
CDR3 DNA: TGTGCCAGCAGACAAGCGGGGGGGGCAGCTGGCTACACCTTC

J gene: TRBJ1-2
clone size: NA
V gene: TRBV20-1
D gene: NA
CDR3 protein: CSAPREGEGYGYTF
CDR3 DNA: TGCAGTGCCCCGAGGGAGGGCGAGGGCTATGGCTACACCTTC

J gene: TRBJ1-2
clone size: many
V gene: TRBV6-4
D gene: NA
CDR3 protein: CASSDGSLYGYTF
CDR3 DNA: TGTGCCAGCAGTGACGGGTCATTATATGGCTACACCTTC

J gene: TRBJ2-1
clone size: NA
V gene: TRBV29-1
D gene: NA
CDR3 protein: CSVEGGVNEQFF
CDR3 DNA: TGCAGCGTTGAAGGGGGGGTCAATGAGCAGTTCTTC

J gene: TRBJ2-3
clone size: once
V gene: TRBV7-9
D gene: NA
CDR3 protein: CASSSPGRSTDTQYF
CDR3 DNA: TGTGCCAGCAGTTCACCGGGACGCAGCACAGATACGCAGTATTTT

J gene: TRBJ1-1
clone size: many
V gene: TRBV19
D gene: NA
CDR3 protein: CASSIDFMNTEAFF
CDR3 DNA: TGTGCCAGTAGTATTGATTTCATGAACACTGAAGCTTTCTTT

J gene: TRBJ2-7
clone size: few
V gene: TRBV27
D gene: NA
CDR3 protein: CASSLYSLDRNEQYF
CDR3 DNA: TGTGCCAGCAGTTTATACTCACTAGACAGGAACGAGCAGTACTTC

J gene: TRBJ1-6
clone size: NA
V gene: TRBV9
D gene: NA
CDR3 protein: CASSVGNAPLHF
CDR3 DNA: TGTGCCAGCAGCGTCGGGAACGCACCCCTCCACTTT

J gene: TRBJ1-5
clone size: NA
V gene: TRBV20-1
D gene: NA
CDR3 protein: CSARDIREGNQPQHF
CDR3 DNA: TGCAGTGCTAGAGATATAAGGGAGGGCAATCAGCCCCAGCATTTT

J gene: TRBJ2-1
clone size: many
V gene: TRBV7-8
D gene: NA
CDR3 protein: CASSLEGSEQFF
CDR3 DNA: TGTGCCAGCAGCTTAGAGGGGAGTGAGCAGTTCTTC

J gene: TRBJ2-7
clone size: few
V gene: TRBV19
D gene: TRBD1
CDR3 protein: CASSPRTGVAYEQYF
CDR3 DNA: TGTGCCAGTAGTCCCCGGACAGGAGTGGCCTACGAGCAGTACTTC

J gene: TRBJ1-5
clone size: NA
V gene: TRBV12-3/TRBV12-4
D gene: NA
CDR3 protein: CASSLGQPQHF
CDR3 DNA: TGTGCCAGCAGTTTAGGACAGCCCCAGCATTTT

J gene: TRBJ1-2
clone size: many
V gene: TRBV6-2/TRBV6-3
D gene: TRBD1
CDR3 protein: CASSYEGAFYGYTF
CDR3 DNA: TGTGCCAGCAGTTACGAGGGGGCTTTCTATGGCTACACCTTC

J gene: TRBJ1-1
clone size: NA
V gene: TRBV7-8
D gene: NA
CDR3 protein: CASSPTGGFPEAFF
CDR3 DNA: TGTGCCAGCAGCCCAACGGGGGGGTTCCCTGAAGCTTTCTTT